This passage covers 22 T cell receptor beta chains from one sample sequenced in a study of shared clonotypes between healthy human individuals. Positively selected for CCR7, the CD45RO-negative cells used as naive CD8 cells excluded terminally differentiated effector memory CD45RA+ cells. Sequencing used immunoSEQ multiplex PCR; TCRdb keeps in-frame clones, though not all of them. Of a few million clones listed, 93% are singletons. Sequences were obtained from naive CD8+ T cells from PBMCs. These receptor sequences come from a man in his late teens or twenties in good health. Some clones in this sample may be carry-over from other donors' samples.

Regarding this clone: Other DNA variants within this sample encode the same CDR3. This chain uses TRBV27 with TRBJ2-7, with 9 bases aligning to TRBD1. CDR1 and CDR2 from the germline V gene are MNHEY and SMNVEV (reference sequence). V lost 8 bases, J lost 5 bases, and 7 bases stayed unmatched. This CDR3 spans 13 amino acids. The CDR3 sequence: CASRDRVSHEQYF. The CDR3 DNA sequence: TGTGCCAGCCGGGACAGGGTATCCCACGAGCAGTACTTC.

The V call is TRBV9, the J call TRBJ2-7; D gene uncertain. Germline CDR1 and CDR2: SGDLS and YYNGEE. The V end was cut by 0 bases, the J end by 3 bases, with 13 bases between. CDR3 length: 15 residues. The CDR3 bases are TGTGCCAGCAGCGTAGACGCAGGTCCTGGCTACGAGCAGTACTTC. This encodes CASSVDAGPGYEQYF.

This chain uses TRBV19 with TRBJ2-5; the D call may be TRBD1 or TRBD2 (5 bases each). CDR1 LNHDA and CDR2 SQIVND come from the germline V gene (reference sequence). The CDR3 contains 14 residues. The V end was cut by 1 base, the J end by 1 base, with 7 bases between. In DNA form, the CDR3 reads TGTGCCAGTAGTATAGGTGGGACCCAAGAGACCCAGTACTTC. Translated, it gives CASSIGGTQETQYF.

This chain joins TRBV25-1 and TRBJ1-5; weak D call: TRBD1 (5 bases). Germline lookup yields CDR1 MGHDK and CDR2 SYGVNS. CDR3 length equals 13 residues. V was pared by 3 bases and J by 2 bases, with 5 bases between. The chain's CDR3 is CASSEGGNQPQHF. DNA of the CDR3: TGTGCCAGCAGTGAGGGGGGCAATCAGCCCCAGCATTTT.

As for this clone: The junction shows a germline mismatch at one end, possibly a read error. The CDR3 bases are TGTGCCAGCAGTCTATGGGCTAGCGGGAATGAGCAGTTCTTC. It is translated as CASSLWASGNEQFF. This chain links TRBV28 with TRBJ2-1; 8 nucleotides line up with TRBD2. In germline, CDR1 is MDHEN, CDR2 SYDVKM. This CDR3 has 14 residues.

This clone was detected a few times. V and J are TRBV18 and TRBJ2-1; 8 nucleotides agree with TRBD2. V shed 5 bases and J 4 bases; nucleotides not matched to a gene: 4. Germline CDR1 is KGHSH and CDR2 is LQKENI. The CDR3 contains 14 residues. CDR3 sequence (DNA): TGTGCCAGCTCAGGGCCTAGCGGGTACAATGAGCAGTTCTTC. It is translated as CASSGPSGYNEQFF.

The chain employs TRBV6-5 and TRBJ2-7; D is unresolved. Per germline, CDR1 MNHEY and CDR2 SVGAGI. The CDR3 loop spans 13 amino acids. Trimming removed 4 bases at V and 1 base at J, with 8 bases between. CDR3 sequence: CASSLPESYEQYF. As DNA, the CDR3 is TGTGCCAGCAGTTTGCCGGAATCCTACGAGCAGTACTTC.

This clone occurred once. The rearrangement uses TRBV28 and TRBJ2-5; TRBD1 agrees at 8 bases. The J call may be incorrect, as the DNA end agrees better with TRBJ2-7. This CDR3 contains 15 residues. Germline V gene data show CDR1 as MDHEN and CDR2 as SYDVKM. CDR3 sequence reads: CASSSADRGAYEQYF. CDR3 DNA sequence: TGTGCCAGCAGTAGTGCCGACAGGGGCGCCTACGAGCAGTACTTC.

The chain joins TRBV5-3 to TRBJ2-1; 8 nucleotides line up with TRBD2. TRBV5-3 is an ORF, and what it does is uncertain. V lost 5 bases, J lost 1 base, and 8 bases stayed unmatched. The CDR3 length is 16 residues. For the CDR3, the DNA is TGTGCCAGAAGTTTGAAAGCGGGAGAGTCCTACAATGAGCAGTTCTTC. Translated: CARSLKAGESYNEQFF.

This clone has just a few counts. This chain links TRBV4-3 with TRBJ2-1, with 7 bases matching TRBD1. V was pared by 0 bases and J by 12 bases, with 23 bases of the junction left unmatched. The CDR3 runs 19 residues. Germline CDR1 LGHNA, CDR2 YSLEER. CDR3 DNA: TGCGCCAGCAGCCAAGAACCGCCCCAGGGGGATGAGACCCGGGGTCGGCAGTTCTTC. Translated, it gives CASSQEPPQGDETRGRQFF.

CDR3 residues: CASSLLQGRTGQYF. CDR3 DNA: TGTGCCAGCAGCTTGTTACAGGGGCGAACCGGGCAGTATTTT. The rearrangement uses TRBV5-8 and TRBJ2-3; 7 positions match TRBD1. Germline V gene sequence: CDR1 SGHTS, CDR2 YDEGEE. The CDR3 length is 14 residues. J lost 11 bases, V lost 1 base, and 10 bases had no gene match.

CDR3 sequence (DNA): TGTGCCAGCAGCCCCCGACAGATTTCGGACTATGGCTACACCTTC. It encodes CASSPRQISDYGYTF. V and J are TRBV9 and TRBJ1-2, with D tentatively TRBD1 (5 bases). The V and J ends lost 4 bases and 3 bases respectively, with 16 bases between them. The CDR3 runs 15 residues. The germline gives CDR1 SGDLS, CDR2 YYNGEE.

The chain recombines TRBV7-8 with TRBJ2-5; D remains ambiguous. The J call is uncertain, as TRBJ2-7 better fits the DNA end. The CDR3 has 13 residues. Germline V gene data show CDR1 as SGHVS and CDR2 as FQNEAQ. The CDR3 DNA sequence: TGTGCCAGCAGCTTAGGAATTTCCTACGAGCAGTACTTC. Residues: CASSLGISYEQYF.

This clone was counted once. The J gene is TRBJ1-1, the V gene TRBV27; TRBD1 might be the D (6 bases). CDR1 MNHEY and CDR2 SMNVEV come from the germline V gene (reference sequence). The CDR3 is 14 residues long. V was cut by 1 base and J by 3 bases, with 9 bases left in between. The CDR3 coding sequence is TGTGCCAGCAGTTTATTCTGGGGGCACACTGAAGCTTTCTTT. Amino acids: CASSLFWGHTEAFF.

This clone came up once. The chain is built from TRBV27 and TRBJ2-1, with 9 nucleotides matching TRBD1. CDR3 length equals 14 residues. CDR1 is MNHEY, CDR2 SMNVEV, per germline (reference sequence). V gave up 6 bases and J gave up 6 bases; unmatched junction bases: 6. The CDR3 coding sequence is TGTGCCAGCAGGAAACAGGGGGCCGGCAATGAGCAGTTCTTC. It is translated as CASRKQGAGNEQFF.

This rearrangement joins TRBV29-1 to TRBJ2-2; D gene uncertain. With 8 bases removed from V and 5 bases from J, the gap between germline ends came to 12 bases. The CDR3 consists of 12 residues. CDR1 is SQVTM and CDR2 is ANQGSEA in the germline V gene. The CDR3 nucleotides are TGCAGCTTCGAGGACCCTACCGGGGAGCTGTTTTTT. Translating it yields CSFEDPTGELFF.

Comment on this clone: Other DNA variants within this sample encode the same CDR3. The chain recombines TRBV27 with TRBJ2-7; 7 positions agree with TRBD1. This CDR3 region has 14 residues. Germline V gives CDR1 MNHEY, CDR2 SMNVEV (reference sequence). Germline trimming cut 5 bases from V and 0 bases from J; bases unmatched to any gene: 4. CDR3 protein: CASSTRGTSYEQYF. The DNA of the CDR3 is TGTGCCAGCAGTACCAGGGGGACCTCCTACGAGCAGTACTTC.

In DNA, the CDR3 is TGTGCCAGCAGTTACTCAAACGGGGCCTACAATGAGCAGTTCTTC. It encodes CASSYSNGAYNEQFF. J is TRBJ2-1 and V is TRBV6-5; the D gene is possibly TRBD2 (5 bases). Germline V gene sequence: CDR1 MNHEY, CDR2 SVGAGI. With 0 bases removed from V and 2 bases from J, the gap between germline ends came to 8 bases. CDR3 length: 15 amino acids.

The genes are TRBV2 and TRBJ1-2; a possible D gene is TRBD1 (5 bases). V was pared by 0 bases and J by 4 bases, with 15 bases between. CDR3 length equals 16 residues. The germline V gene has CDR1 SNHLY and CDR2 FYNNEI. In DNA form, the CDR3 reads TGTGCCAGCAGTGAAGCGTGGTTGGGGGGAAGCTATGGCTACACCTTC. Protein product: CASSEAWLGGSYGYTF.

This chain joins TRBV28 and TRBJ2-7; 11 bases fit TRBD2. This CDR3 spans 16 amino acids. Germline V lookup: CDR1 MDHEN, CDR2 SYDVKM. J was trimmed by 1 base and V by 5 bases; bases with no gene match: 7. This chain's CDR3 is CASSPVGTSGSYEQYF. Here the CDR3 DNA reads TGTGCCAGCAGTCCAGTAGGGACTAGCGGTTCCTACGAGCAGTACTTC.

This CDR3 is CASSFPTGSHSMGLFF. DNA of the CDR3: TGTGCCAGCAGTTTTCCGACAGGGAGTCACTCTATGGGACTGTTTTTT. The chain couples TRBV28 to TRBJ1-4; 7 bases fit TRBD1. Losses at the gene ends were 3 bases for V and 13 bases for J; bases not matched to a gene: 17. In germline, CDR1 is MDHEN, CDR2 SYDVKM. CDR3 length: 16 residues.

This chain connects TRBV29-1 to TRBJ2-5; D may be TRBD2 (6 bases). The DNA end is more similar to TRBJ2-7, so the J call may be wrong. CDR3 length: 15 residues. Germline CDR1 SQVTM, CDR2 ANQGSEA. CDR3 sequence: CSVEDNLATQGEQYF. The CDR3 DNA is TGCAGCGTTGAAGATAACCTAGCGACCCAGGGCGAGCAGTACTTC.